This TCR beta chain was captured by sequencing in a study of shared clonotypes between healthy human individuals. As for this clone: Its antigen is unknown.

The CDR3 sequence is 11 residues long. From germline, CDR1 is GTSNPN and CDR2 SVGIG (reference sequence). V was cut by 8 bases and J by 5 bases, with 9 bases left in between. Healthy adults negative for HIV, lacking recent acute infections or vaccinations, served as donors. Study findings and constraints: Across four donors, naive CD4 shared roughly 5.2%, naive CD8 around 4%, memory CD4 about 2.5%, memory CD8 under 0.5%.

Profiled with immunoSEQ multiplex PCR; TCRdb holds only in-frame clones, not every one. The sample shows roughly 2.2 million clones, around 92% of them seen only once. V and J are TRBV30 and TRBJ2-2; D not certain. The sequence came from a man aged 18 to 29 in good health. Some clones in this sample may be carry-over from other donors' samples. Sequencing used naive CD4+ T cells from PBMCs. Subset noted: CD45RA+ positively selected. The CDR3 protein is CAGTRTGELFF. The CDR3, as DNA: TGTGCCGGTACCAGAACCGGGGAGCTGTTTTTT.